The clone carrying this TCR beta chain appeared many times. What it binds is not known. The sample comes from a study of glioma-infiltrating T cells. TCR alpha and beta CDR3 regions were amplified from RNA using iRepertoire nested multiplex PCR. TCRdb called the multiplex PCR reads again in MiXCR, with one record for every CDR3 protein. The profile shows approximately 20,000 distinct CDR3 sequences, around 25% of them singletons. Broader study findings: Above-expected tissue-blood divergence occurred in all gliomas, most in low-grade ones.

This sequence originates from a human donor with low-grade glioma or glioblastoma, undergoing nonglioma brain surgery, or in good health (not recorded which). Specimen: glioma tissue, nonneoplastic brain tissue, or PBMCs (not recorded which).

CDR3 amino acids: CASSLLAVSTDTQYF. Written as DNA, the CDR3 is TGTGCCAGCAGCTTACTAGCGGTGAGCACAGATACGCAGTATTTT. This chain links TRBV7-3 with TRBJ2-3; 7 bases match TRBD2. This CDR3 is built from 15 residues. Looked up from germline, CDR1 is SGHTA and CDR2 is FQGTGA. V trimming: 2 bases; J trimming: 0 bases; junction bases outside the gene matches: 2. The full variable domain, rest sourced from reference TRBV7-3 and TRBJ2-3, is GAGVSQTPSNKVTEKGKYVELRCDPISGHTALYWYRQSLGQGPEFLIYFQGTGAADDSGLPNDRFFAVRPEGSVSTLKIQRTERGDSAVYLCASSLLAVSTDTQYFGPGTRLTVL.